These T cell receptor beta chains were read from a single sample in a study of blood T cell repertoires in COVID-19. Sequenced by immunoSEQ multiplex PCR; TCRdb stores in-frame clones only, minus some. The profile shows under 250,000 clones, 70% to 90% of them singletons. The sequenced sample was peripheral blood. These receptor sequences come from a man aged 45-60 years with COVID-19, enrolled during active disease. Both conserved end residues are part of each CDR3. Each record gives: CDR3 length, J gene, V gene, D gene, clone size, CDR3 DNA, CDR3 protein. D genes are given only for firm matches. Rows may omit the clone size; those that give it use once, few, many or a size class.

CDR3 length: 16
J gene: TRBJ2-1
V gene: TRBV5-1
D gene: TRBD2
clone size: -
CDR3 DNA: TGCGCCAGCAGCTTGGGAGGCGGGAGCTCCTACAATGAGCAGTTCTTC
CDR3 protein: CASSLGGGSSYNEQFF

CDR3 length: 15
J gene: TRBJ2-7
V gene: TRBV5-4
D gene: TRBD1
clone size: -
CDR3 DNA: TGTGCCAGCAGCCCCACTGGACAGGGACCCTACGAGCAGTACTTC
CDR3 protein: CASSPTGQGPYEQYF

CDR3 length: 13
J gene: TRBJ1-5
V gene: TRBV29-1
D gene: TRBD1
clone size: -
CDR3 DNA: TGCAGCGCTAGTGACAGGGTCGGTCAGCCCCAGCATTTT
CDR3 protein: CSASDRVGQPQHF

CDR3 length: 17
J gene: TRBJ2-5
V gene: TRBV27
D gene: TRBD2
clone size: -
CDR3 DNA: TGTGCCAGCAGTCCGCTAGCGGGGAAGGGGACTCAAGAGACCCAGTACTTC
CDR3 protein: CASSPLAGKGTQETQYF

CDR3 length: 19
J gene: TRBJ1-1
V gene: TRBV5-1
D gene: -
clone size: -
CDR3 DNA: TGCGCCAGCAGCTTGGGAAGGGAGATCGGACAGTTACTAAAAACAGAAGCTTTCTTT
CDR3 protein: CASSLGREIGQLLKTEAFF

CDR3 length: 16
J gene: TRBJ1-1
V gene: TRBV6-2/TRBV6-3
D gene: TRBD1
clone size: -
CDR3 DNA: TGTGCCAGCAGTTACCGACAGGGGGAAAGGGGCACTGAAGCTTTCTTT
CDR3 protein: CASSYRQGERGTEAFF

CDR3 length: 17
J gene: TRBJ2-2
V gene: TRBV19
D gene: TRBD2
clone size: -
CDR3 DNA: TGTGCCAGTAGTCGTAGGACTAGCGGGAGTTTTGGCGGGGAGCTGTTTTTT
CDR3 protein: CASSRRTSGSFGGELFF

CDR3 length: 15
J gene: TRBJ2-3
V gene: TRBV4-2
D gene: TRBD1
clone size: -
CDR3 DNA: TGTGCCAGCAGCCGGGGGACAGGGGGCACGGATACGCAGTATTTT
CDR3 protein: CASSRGTGGTDTQYF

CDR3 length: 15
J gene: TRBJ1-4
V gene: TRBV3-1/TRBV3-2
D gene: -
clone size: -
CDR3 DNA: TGTGCCAGCAGCCAACAACCGGGAGGGGACCAAAAACTGTTTTTT
CDR3 protein: CASSQQPGGDQKLFF

CDR3 length: 16
J gene: TRBJ1-5
V gene: TRBV4-1
D gene: TRBD1
clone size: few
CDR3 DNA: TGCGCCAGCAGCCAACCCTCCAGGGGGCTCAATCAGCCCCAGCATTTT
CDR3 protein: CASSQPSRGLNQPQHF

CDR3 length: 18
J gene: TRBJ2-1
V gene: TRBV25-1
D gene: -
clone size: -
CDR3 DNA: TGTGCCAGCACCCAAGGGAGGGGGGACCTGAGCTCCTACAATGAGCAGTTCTTC
CDR3 protein: CASTQGRGDLSSYNEQFF

CDR3 length: 16
J gene: TRBJ1-4
V gene: TRBV18
D gene: TRBD1
clone size: -
CDR3 DNA: TGTGCCAGCTCACCTTATCAGGGGGCGACTAATGAAAAACTGTTTTTT
CDR3 protein: CASSPYQGATNEKLFF

CDR3 length: 16
J gene: TRBJ2-1
V gene: TRBV11-2
D gene: TRBD2
clone size: -
CDR3 DNA: TGTGCCAGCAGCCCCCTTATGTCTAGCGGGGGTCGGGAGCAGTTCTTC
CDR3 protein: CASSPLMSSGGREQFF

CDR3 length: 15
J gene: TRBJ1-4
V gene: TRBV15
D gene: -
clone size: -
CDR3 DNA: TGTGCCACCAGCAGAGATGGGTCGACAGGCGAAAAACTGTTTTTT
CDR3 protein: CATSRDGSTGEKLFF

CDR3 length: 16
J gene: TRBJ2-1
V gene: TRBV24-1
D gene: TRBD1
clone size: -
CDR3 DNA: TGTGCCACCAGTGATACCGGGACAGGCTCCTACAATGAGCAGTTCTTC
CDR3 protein: CATSDTGTGSYNEQFF